A single T cell receptor (beta chain) is shown here with its context. Germline loops: CDR1 SGHVS, CDR2 FNYEAQ. The CDR3 totals 16 residues. Trimming shortened V by 7 bases and J by 2 bases, and 20 bases separated the two germline ends. This record belongs to a study of blood T cell repertoires in COVID-19. Data came from immunoSEQ multiplex PCR; TCRdb stores just in-frame clones and leaves some out. Among more than 14,000 clones listed, 85% to 95% were seen once. The sequencing sample was made of peripheral blood. This sequence originates from a human donor with active COVID-19. The donor label of this sample is uncertain. This chain connects TRBV7-6 to TRBJ2-5; a possible D gene is TRBD1 (6 bases). The CDR3 sequence is CASIRTGTWAQETQYF. CDR3 coding DNA: TGTGCCAGCATTCGGACCGGGACATGGGCTCAAGAGACCCAGTACTTC. The full variable domain, rest sourced from reference TRBV7-6 and TRBJ2-5, is GAGVSQSPRYKVTKRGQDVALRCDPISGHVSLYWYRQALGQGPEFLTYFNYEAQQDKSGLPNDRFSAERPEGSISTLTIQRTEQRDSAMYRCASIRTGTWAQETQYFGPGTRLLVL.